These T cell receptor beta chains were read from a single sample in a study of T cells in Graves' hyperthyroidism and ophthalmopathy. TCRdb independently ran MiXCR on the multiplex PCR reads; one entry per CDR3 protein. The repertoire holds 300,000 to 350,000 distinct CDR3 sequences, with over 15% as singletons. Sequencing input: blood. Every receptor here comes from a man in his thirties or forties with Graves' hyperthyroidism. Each CDR3 is given with its conserved first and last residue. D genes are given only for firm matches. Clone size appears in some rows only: once, few, many, or a class for an expanded clone.

>TRBD2|.|TRBJ2-2|TRBV4-1
CASSQEVGRPGGELFF
TGCGCCAGCAGCCAAGAGGTCGGGAGGCCTGGGGGGGAGCTGTTTTTT
>TRBD2|few|TRBJ2-1|TRBV4-2
CASSHNIAGGGNEQFF
TGTGCCAGCAGCCACAATATAGCGGGAGGGGGGAATGAGCAGTTCTTC
>TRBD2|many|TRBJ2-7|TRBV10-3
CASRGAGGDYEQYF
TGTGCCTCAAGAGGAGCGGGAGGGGACTACGAGCAGTACTTC
>.|.|TRBJ1-5|TRBV6-9
CASSFVKGSNQPQHF
TGTGCCAGCAGTTTCGTAAAGGGCAGCAATCAGCCCCAGCATTTT
>.|few|TRBJ1-2|TRBV9
CASSRNQGLGHYGYTF
TGTGCCAGCAGTCGGAACCAGGGGTTGGGGCACTATGGCTACACCTTC
>TRBD2|.|TRBJ2-3|TRBV11-3
CASSRALRLAAEDTQYF
TGTGCCAGCAGCCGCGCCCTTCGACTAGCGGCGGAAGATACGCAGTATTTT
>TRBD2|many|TRBJ2-1|TRBV28
CASRTLSGTSGRGYQYNEQFF
TGTGCCAGCAGAACTCTCTCCGGGACTAGCGGGAGGGGATACCAATACAATGAGCAGTTCTTC
>.|many|TRBJ1-2|TRBV2
CASSELRDGYTF
TGTGCCAGCAGTGAACTAAGGGACGGCTACACCTTC
>.|.|TRBJ1-5|TRBV2
CASSELRGGVNQPQHF
TGTGCCAGCAGTGAACTTCGAGGGGGAGTCAATCAGCCCCAGCATTTT
>TRBD1|.|TRBJ2-7|TRBV6-1
CASSRGTEGSYEQYF
TGTGCCAGCAGCAGAGGGACAGAAGGATCCTACGAGCAGTACTTC
>TRBD2|.|TRBJ2-1|TRBV19
CATLPTSGRRDEQFF
TGTGCCACCCTCCCGACTAGCGGGAGGAGGGATGAGCAGTTCTTC
>TRBD2|.|TRBJ2-1|TRBV28
CASSYLAGSREQFF
TGTGCCAGCAGTTACCTAGCGGGGTCACGTGAGCAGTTCTTC